This entry lists 15 T cell receptor beta chains sequenced from one sample in a study of blood T cell repertoires in COVID-19. Only in-frame clones appear in the TCRdb table, and some are missing; sequencing was by immunoSEQ multiplex PCR. The sample has some 310,000 clones; just under 90% are singletons. Sequences were obtained from PBMCs or T cells enriched from blood (not recorded which). The receptors stem from a woman aged 25 to 39 who had recovered from COVID-19.

V usage is TRBV18 and J usage is TRBJ2-5, with 7 bases lining up with TRBD1. The CDR3 sequence is 14 residues long. V lost 3 bases and J lost 1; bases outside the gene matches: 2. Germline lookup yields CDR1 KGHSH and CDR2 LQKENI. CDR3: CASSPGTAQETQYF. The CDR3 DNA reads as TGTGCCAGCTCACCGGGGACAGCCCAAGAGACCCAGTACTTC. The variable domain in full, completed from reference TRBV18 and TRBJ2-5, reads NAGVMQNPRHLVRRRGQEARLRCSPMKGHSHVYWYRQLPEEGLKFMVYLQKENIIDESGMPKERFSAEFPKEGPSILRIQQVVRGDSAAYFCASSPGTAQETQYFGPGTRLLVL.

V and J are TRBV7-2 and TRBJ1-1; TRBD1 matches 7 bases. This CDR3 spans 18 amino acids. The V gene end was trimmed by 1 base and the J gene end by 4 bases; junction bases not matched to a gene: 15. Looked up from germline, CDR1 is SGHTA and CDR2 is FQGNSA. For the CDR3, the DNA is TGTGCCAGCAGCTTAGGTTGGGACAGAAGGCCCATATTCACTGAAGCTTTCTTT. It translates to CASSLGWDRRPIFTEAFF.

The V gene is TRBV25-1, the J gene TRBJ2-7, with no clear D. Trimming left V 4 bases short and J 5 bases short, with 6 bases between. Germline V gene data show CDR1 as MGHDK and CDR2 as SYGVNS. The CDR3 runs to 11 residues. This chain's CDR3 is CASSVADEQYF. The CDR3 DNA reads as TGTGCCAGCAGTGTTGCGGACGAGCAGTACTTC.

The chain couples TRBV14 to TRBJ1-6; 9 nucleotides line up with TRBD1. From germline, CDR1 is SGHDN and CDR2 FVKESK. V trimming: 4 bases; J trimming: 10 bases; junction bases outside the gene matches: 11. This CDR3 is 16 amino acids long. The CDR3 loop reads CASSLVKQGARSPLHF. The CDR3 DNA sequence: TGTGCCAGCAGCCTTGTTAAACAGGGGGCTCGATCACCCCTCCACTTT.

The chain is built from TRBV5-1 and TRBJ1-5; 8 positions match TRBD1. V shed 4 bases and J 6 bases; nucleotides not matched to a gene: 9. This CDR3 contains 15 residues. Germline loops: CDR1 SGHRS, CDR2 YFSETQ. CDR3 DNA sequence: TGCGCCAGCAGCCTGACAGGGGAGCTTGGTCAGCCCCAGCATTTT. The encoded protein is CASSLTGELGQPQHF.

This rearrangement joins TRBV6-1 to TRBJ1-2; D call uncertain. This CDR3 spans 14 amino acids. Germline V lookup: CDR1 MNHNS, CDR2 SASEGT. Between the trimmed V and J ends, which lost 1 base and 2 bases, there was a span of 8 bases. The CDR3 DNA is TGTGCCAGCAGTGAAGGTGTAAGCAACTATGGCTACACCTTC. This translates into CASSEGVSNYGYTF.

This clone appeared a few times. V and J are TRBV19 and TRBJ2-1; D is possibly TRBD2 (5 bases). Trimming cost V 5 bases and J 9 bases, with 14 bases left between them. CDR1 LNHDA and CDR2 SQIVND come from the germline V gene (reference sequence). The CDR3 runs 13 residues. The chain's CDR3 is CASSHQSSSEQFF. DNA of the CDR3: TGTGCCAGTAGTCATCAATCTAGCAGTGAGCAGTTCTTC.

This clone was counted once. This chain links TRBV19 with TRBJ1-3; D is unclear. Trimming left V 6 bases short and J 1 base short, with 13 bases between. Per the germline V gene, CDR1 is LNHDA and CDR2 is SQIVND (reference sequence). The CDR3 contains 15 residues. CDR3 loop: CASRSYAGSGNTIYF. The CDR3 bases are TGTGCCAGTAGATCCTACGCGGGGTCTGGAAACACCATATATTTT.

This rearrangement joins TRBV5-1 to TRBJ2-1, with unresolved D. The CDR3 is 14 amino acids. The V and J ends lost 4 bases and 0 bases respectively, with 8 bases between them. The germline gives CDR1 SGHRS, CDR2 YFSETQ. The CDR3 DNA follows: TGCGCCAGCAGCGAAGGAGCCTCCTACAATGAGCAGTTCTTC. Residues: CASSEGASYNEQFF.

The rearrangement links TRBV3-1 (or the pseudogene TRBV3-2) to TRBJ2-3; possible D gene TRBD1, 6 bases. CDR1 LGHDT and CDR2 YNNKEL come from the germline V gene (reference sequence). The CDR3 runs 12 residues. Trimming shortened V by 3 bases and J by 7 bases, and 8 bases separated the two germline ends. CDR3 in amino acids: CASSQDSNTQYF. CDR3 DNA sequence: TGTGCCAGCAGCCAGGACAGCAATACGCAGTATTTT.

This chain uses TRBV7-9 with TRBJ2-1, with D maybe TRBD2 (6 bases). The length of the CDR3 is 14 residues. From germline, CDR1 is SEHNR and CDR2 FQNEAQ (reference sequence). V was shortened by 5 bases and J by 3 bases, with 11 bases between the two germline ends. In DNA form, the CDR3 reads TGTGCCAGCAGCAGTTGGAGGGGCTACAATGAGCAGTTCTTC. Translating gives CASSSWRGYNEQFF.

The chain recombines TRBV15 with TRBJ2-4; 8 bases agree with TRBD1. The CDR3 length is 16 residues. With V trimmed by 1 base and J by 7 bases, 9 bases remained unmatched. Germline V gene lookup returns CDR1 LNHNV and CDR2 YYDKDF (reference sequence). The CDR3 DNA reads TGTGCCACCAGCAGAGCCCTGCTAACAGGGGGGAACATTCAGTACTTC. As protein: CATSRALLTGGNIQYF.

Only one count was recorded for this clone. Here the CDR3 reads CASSRGQLGSYGYTF. The CDR3 region has the DNA TGTGCCAGCTCACGGGGCCAGTTGGGTTCCTATGGCTACACCTTC. This chain joins TRBV18 and TRBJ1-2; a possible D gene is TRBD1 (5 bases). Germline V gives CDR1 KGHSH, CDR2 LQKENI. This CDR3 spans 15 amino acids. Trimming took 4 bases from V and 4 from J, leaving 16 bases between them.

The gene calls are TRBV19 and TRBJ2-1; 12 bases agree with TRBD2. This CDR3 region has 15 residues. After removal of 8 bases from V and 14 bases from J, the junction contained 16 bases not matched to a gene. Germline assignment: CDR1 LNHDA and CDR2 SQIVND (reference sequence). This chain's CDR3 is CASRIGTSGYVVEFF. CDR3 in DNA: TGTGCCAGTCGAATAGGGACTAGCGGGTATGTGGTTGAGTTCTTC.

The gene calls are TRBV11-3 and TRBJ2-1; no firm D call. Deletions cut 5 bases from V and 0 bases from J, with 14 bases between. The CDR3 has 16 residues. CDR1 is SGHNT and CDR2 is YENEEA in the germline V gene. DNA of the CDR3: TGTGCCAGCAGCATAGCCGGCGGAGCCTCCTACAATGAGCAGTTCTTC. Its translation is CASSIAGGASYNEQFF.